This T cell receptor (beta chain) was sequenced for a study of blood T cell repertoires in COVID-19. Study summary: Acute-phase and convalescent COVID-19 samples originated in the United States, Italy and Spain. In each case, the material was cDNA or gDNA derived from T cells, B-cell-depleted T cells, or PBMCs.

Germline CDR1 SGHDT, CDR2 YYEEEE. The CDR3 totals 17 residues. V lost 4 bases to trimming and J lost 5 bases, with 24 bases between them. Methods used by the authors: Nucleated cell number was recorded as an estimate derived from reference gene primer amplification. The protocol was immunoSEQ multiplex PCR, while the TCRdb copy is restricted to in-frame clones and leaves out a portion. The V and J calls and clone size are taken from that table; D and trimming were inferred from the DNA. The sample records over 30,000 clones, about 90% being singletons. This clone was recorded once. This sequence originates from a man in his 70s with acute or convalescent COVID-19. Sequenced input: peripheral blood. The V call is TRBV5-6, the J call TRBJ1-2, with a weak D call TRBD1 (5 bases). The CDR3, as DNA: TGTGCCAGCAGCACAAGCGCCGATCTGGGGGGGAGGTATGGCTACACCTTC. This translates into CASSTSADLGGRYGYTF.